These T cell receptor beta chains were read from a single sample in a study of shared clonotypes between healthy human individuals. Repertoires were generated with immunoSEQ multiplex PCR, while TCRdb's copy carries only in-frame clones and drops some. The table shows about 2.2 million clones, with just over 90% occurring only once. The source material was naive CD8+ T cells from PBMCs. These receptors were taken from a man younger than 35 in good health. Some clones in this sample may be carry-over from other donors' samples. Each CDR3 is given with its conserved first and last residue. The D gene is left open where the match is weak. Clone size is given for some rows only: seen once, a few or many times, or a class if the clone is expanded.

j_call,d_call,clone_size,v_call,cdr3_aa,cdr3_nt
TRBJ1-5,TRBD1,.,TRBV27,CASSFSRDRGSMGDQPQHF,TGTGCCAGCAGTTTCTCCAGGGACAGGGGATCCATGGGCGATCAGCCCCAGCATTTT
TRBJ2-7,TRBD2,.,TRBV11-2,CASSLTSGRAPREQYF,TGTGCCAGCAGCTTAACTAGCGGGAGGGCCCCCCGCGAGCAGTACTTC
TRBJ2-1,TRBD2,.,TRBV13,CASSLRTRQWGQFF,TGTGCCAGCAGCTTACGGACTAGGCAATGGGGGCAGTTCTTC
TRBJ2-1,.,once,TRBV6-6,CASSYRALPYNEQFF,TGTGCCAGCAGTTACCGGGCCCTCCCCTACAATGAGCAGTTCTTC
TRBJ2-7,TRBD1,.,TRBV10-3,CAISETDRGAYEQYF,TGTGCCATCAGTGAGACGGACAGGGGTGCCTACGAGCAGTACTTC
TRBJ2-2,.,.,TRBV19,CASGRAGELFF,TGTGCCAGTGGCAGGGCCGGGGAGCTGTTTTTT
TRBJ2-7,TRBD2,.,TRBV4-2,CASSQVEAGAYEQYF,TGTGCCAGCAGCCAAGTAGAAGCGGGAGCCTACGAGCAGTACTTC
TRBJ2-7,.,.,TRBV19,CASSSGSGAYEQYF,TGTGCCAGTAGTAGCGGTTCGGGGGCCTACGAGCAGTACTTC
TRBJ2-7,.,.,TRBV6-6,CASSYSGVASYEQYF,TGTGCCAGCAGTTACTCTGGGGTCGCCTCCTACGAGCAGTACTTC
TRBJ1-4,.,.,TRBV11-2,CASSSNVYRVTNEKLFF,TGTGCCAGCAGCTCAAACGTATACAGGGTAACTAATGAAAAACTGTTTTTT
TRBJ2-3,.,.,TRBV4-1,CASSQVGSTDTQYF,TGCGCCAGCAGCCAAGTGGGTAGCACAGATACGCAGTATTTT
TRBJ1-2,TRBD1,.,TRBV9,CASSVGGQLYGYTF,TGTGCCAGCAGCGTAGGGGGACAGCTCTATGGCTACACCTTC
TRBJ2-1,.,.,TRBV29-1,CSARVGSYNEQFF,TGCAGCGCCCGTGTGGGCTCCTACAATGAGCAGTTCTTC
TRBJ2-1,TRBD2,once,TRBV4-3,CASSRGTSGINEQFF,TGCGCCAGCAGCCGGGGGACTAGCGGGATCAATGAGCAGTTCTTC
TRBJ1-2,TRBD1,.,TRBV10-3,CAISESDPLDRRNYGYTF,TGTGCCATCAGTGAGTCGGATCCCTTGGACAGGAGAAACTATGGCTACACCTTC
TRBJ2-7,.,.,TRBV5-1,CASSLGGHYEQYF,TGCGCCAGCAGCTTAGGGGGACACTACGAGCAGTACTTC